A single sample is the source of the 28 T cell receptor beta chains below, sequenced in a study of cytomegalovirus exposure and HLA in healthy donors. The primer mix had 60 Vbeta and 13 Jbeta primers. Produced via immunoSEQ multiplex PCR; TCRdb's table is partial and in-frame only. This repertoire shows about 230,000 clones, around 89% found once; its top ten account for about 1%. Sequenced input: PBMCs. The receptors were gathered from a woman between 18 and 30 years old in good health and CMV-seronegative.

The chain carries TRBV6-1 and TRBJ1-2, with unresolved D. Trimming removed 7 bases at V and 6 bases at J, with 18 bases between. Germline assignment: CDR1 MNHNS and CDR2 SASEGT. This CDR3 region has 14 residues. Written as DNA, the CDR3 is TGTGCCAGCAAAAATCGTGTGGGCGCAGATGGCTACACCTTC. Encoded protein: CASKNRVGADGYTF.

This clone was seen just once. The rearrangement joins TRBV4-2 to TRBJ2-7; D ambiguous. CDR3 size: 12 residues. V was cut by 0 bases and J by 3 bases, with 3 bases left in between. Germline CDR1 reads LGHNA; CDR2 reads YNFKEQ. This CDR3 is CASSQEHYEQYF. CDR3 bases: TGTGCCAGCAGCCAAGAACACTACGAGCAGTACTTC.

The rearrangement joins TRBV19 to TRBJ2-7; 13 bases agree with TRBD2. Germline V gene sequence: CDR1 LNHDA, CDR2 SQIVND (reference sequence). The CDR3 has 16 residues. With V trimmed by 4 bases and J by 4 bases, 7 bases remained unmatched. For the CDR3, the DNA is TGTGCCAGTAGTAGAGGACTAGCGGGGGAATTATACGAGCAGTACTTC. Protein: CASSRGLAGELYEQYF.

The J gene is TRBJ2-1, the V gene TRBV4-1, with a possible D match to TRBD2 (6 bases). Trimming cost V 4 bases and J 9 bases, with 16 bases left between them. Per germline, CDR1 MGHRA and CDR2 YSYEKL. This CDR3 is 14 amino acids long. CDR3 in amino acids: CASSRLRWEVEQFF. The DNA of the CDR3 is TGCGCCAGCAGCCGCCTGAGGTGGGAGGTTGAGCAGTTCTTC.

The chain is built from TRBV5-4 and TRBJ2-5; the match to TRBD2 covers 7 bases. CDR1 SGHNT and CDR2 YYREEE come from the germline V gene (reference sequence). The V segment lost 4 bases and the J segment 2 bases; nucleotides outside the gene matches: 5. CDR3 length: 14 amino acids. As DNA, the CDR3 is TGTGCCAGCAGCGGTGGACTAGTTCAAGAGACCCAGTACTTC. This encodes CASSGGLVQETQYF.

This chain joins TRBV6-5 and TRBJ2-7, with D perhaps TRBD1 (5 bases). Trimming took 10 bases from V and 3 from J, leaving 10 bases between them. This CDR3 has 11 residues. Germline lookup yields CDR1 MNHEY and CDR2 SVGAGI. The DNA of the CDR3 is TGTGCCAACACAGGTTGCTACGAGCAGTACTTC. As protein: CANTGCYEQYF.

The rearrangement uses TRBV4-1 and TRBJ1-1, with a weak D call TRBD1 (6 bases). CDR1 and CDR2 (germline): MGHRA, YSYEKL. The V gene lost 2 bases and the J gene lost 4 bases, with 11 bases spanning the gap. The CDR3 is made up of 14 amino acids. The CDR3 loop is CASSQFRGGTEAFF. As DNA, the CDR3 is TGCGCCAGCAGCCAATTCAGGGGCGGCACTGAAGCTTTCTTT.

The chain carries TRBV5-4 and TRBJ1-4, with D possibly being TRBD1 (6 bases). V was clipped by 0 bases and J by 5 bases, with 8 bases between them. The CDR3 is 14 amino acids. Germline lookup yields CDR1 SGHNT and CDR2 YYREEE (reference sequence). This CDR3 is CASSLGQGNEKLFF. The CDR3, as DNA: TGTGCCAGCAGCTTGGGGCAGGGGAATGAAAAACTGTTTTTT.

The rearrangement links TRBV7-9 to TRBJ1-1; 9 nucleotides line up with TRBD1. V was clipped by 5 bases and J by 2 bases; unmatched bases: 3. Germline lookup yields CDR1 SEHNR and CDR2 FQNEAQ (reference sequence). This CDR3 is built from 14 residues. As DNA, the CDR3 is TGTGCCAGCAGCAGGGACAGGGTTAACACTGAAGCTTTCTTT. Its protein is CASSRDRVNTEAFF.

CDR3 coding DNA: TGTGCCAGCAGCTACCGGACAGGGTCTTCCCTTAACTATGGCTACACCTTC. This sequence encodes CASSYRTGSSLNYGYTF. V is TRBV5-4 and J is TRBJ1-2, with TRBD1 matching over 8 bases. CDR1 and CDR2 (germline): SGHNT, YYREEE (reference sequence). The V segment lost 3 bases and the J segment 1 base; nucleotides outside the gene matches: 11. The CDR3 is made up of 17 amino acids.

J is TRBJ2-7 and V is TRBV7-9; 7 bases align to TRBD1. CDR1 is SEHNR and CDR2 is FQNEAQ in the germline V gene (reference sequence). The CDR3 has 15 residues. J was trimmed by 0 bases and V by 5 bases; bases with no gene match: 7. CDR3 loop: CASSGGQASSYEQYF. The CDR3 DNA follows: TGTGCCAGCAGCGGCGGACAGGCCAGCTCCTACGAGCAGTACTTC.

The chain combines TRBV11-2 with TRBJ2-7, with TRBD2 as a possible D gene (6 bases). V dropped 5 bases and J dropped 3 bases, with 17 bases sitting between them. Germline V gives CDR1 SGHAT, CDR2 FQNNGV. The CDR3 runs 15 residues. The CDR3 is CASSTLSGGIYEQYF. DNA for the CDR3: TGTGCCAGCAGCACCCTGTCTGGGGGGATCTACGAGCAGTACTTC.

The gene calls are TRBV4-1 and TRBJ2-7; D perhaps matches TRBD2 (5 bases). The CDR3 is 15 residues long. The ends were cut back, 0 bases at V and 3 bases at J, with 12 bases in the middle. Per the germline V gene, CDR1 is MGHRA and CDR2 is YSYEKL. The CDR3 region is CASSQDLGGGYEQYF. In DNA form, the CDR3 reads TGCGCCAGCAGCCAAGATTTAGGAGGCGGCTACGAGCAGTACTTC.

This chain uses TRBV19 with TRBJ2-3; no firm D call. Per the germline V gene, CDR1 is LNHDA and CDR2 is SQIVND (reference sequence). This CDR3 is built from 14 residues. Trimming stripped 5 bases from V and 2 bases from J, with 11 bases between. This CDR3 reads CASSVQVSTDTQYF. The CDR3 DNA follows: TGTGCCAGTAGTGTCCAGGTATCCACAGATACGCAGTATTTT.

V and J are TRBV19 and TRBJ1-5, with D possibly being TRBD1 (5 bases). V gave up 7 bases and J gave up 3 bases, with 16 bases separating them. The germline V gene has CDR1 LNHDA and CDR2 SQIVND (reference sequence). There are 15 residues in the CDR3. CDR3 in amino acids: CASNPGGGSNQPQHF. The DNA of the CDR3 is TGTGCCAGTAACCCCGGGGGGGGGTCCAATCAGCCCCAGCATTTT.

J is TRBJ2-2 and V is TRBV27, with TRBD1 matching over 9 bases. Germline CDR1 reads MNHEY; CDR2 reads SMNVEV (reference sequence). The CDR3 contains 17 residues. V shed 7 bases and J 7 bases; nucleotides not matched to a gene: 16. DNA for the CDR3: TGTGCCAGCATAAGCCGGGACAGGGTTAGTTTCGGCGGGGAGCTGTTTTTT. Amino acids: CASISRDRVSFGGELFF.

V and J are TRBV4-2 and TRBJ1-4, with D tentatively TRBD1 (5 bases). With 1 base removed from V and 2 bases from J, the gap between germline ends came to 11 bases. From germline, CDR1 is LGHNA and CDR2 YNFKEQ. This CDR3 comprises 16 residues. The CDR3 DNA reads TGTGCCAGCAGCCAAGTCCTCGCAGGGACTAATGAAAAACTGTTTTTT. This codes for CASSQVLAGTNEKLFF.

V is TRBV2 and J is TRBJ1-6, with TRBD1 matching over 7 bases. Germline-derived CDR1 and CDR2 are SNHLY and FYNNEI. The CDR3 consists of 15 residues. The ends lost 5 bases at V and 7 bases at J; junction bases unmatched: 8. The CDR3 sequence is CASSQTGNDNSPLHF. The CDR3 nucleotides read TGTGCCAGCAGTCAGACAGGGAATGACAATTCACCCCTCCACTTT.

CDR3 region: CASSRGTDRAFF. The DNA of the CDR3 is TGTGCCAGCTCCAGGGGGACCGACCGAGCTTTCTTT. The chain recombines TRBV6-5 with TRBJ1-1; TRBD1 matches at 7 bases. V was clipped by 8 bases and J by 10 bases; unmatched bases: 10. Germline-derived CDR1 and CDR2 are MNHEY and SVGAGI. This CDR3 is 12 amino acids long.

V and J are TRBV5-1 and TRBJ2-5, with D perhaps TRBD1 (6 bases). Germline CDR1 and CDR2: SGHRS and YFSETQ. The CDR3 spans 16 residues. V was clipped by 6 bases and J by 5 bases, with 23 bases between them. The DNA of the CDR3 is TGCGCCAGCACCCTTTGGGGGCAGGGACCTATGGAGACCCAGTACTTC. Its translation is CASTLWGQGPMETQYF.

V usage is TRBV4-2 and J usage is TRBJ1-2; TRBD1 matches at 8 bases. The germline V gene has CDR1 LGHNA and CDR2 YNFKEQ. The CDR3 is 17 residues long. V trimming: 2 bases; J trimming: 5 bases; junction bases outside the gene matches: 13. CDR3 sequence: CASSQKRPRQGTYGYTF. DNA for the CDR3: TGTGCCAGCAGCCAAAAACGCCCCCGACAGGGGACTTATGGCTACACCTTC.

CDR3 nucleotide sequence: TGTGCCAGCAGGCAGGGGGCCGACGGGGAGCTGTTTTTT. This sequence encodes CASRQGADGELFF. The V gene is TRBV5-8, the J gene TRBJ2-2; 8 bases align to TRBD1. CDR1 SGHTS and CDR2 YDEGEE come from the germline V gene. V trimming: 5 bases; J trimming: 7 bases; junction bases outside the gene matches: 4. This CDR3 region has 13 residues.

This chain uses TRBV19 with TRBJ2-3, with 11 bases aligning to TRBD2. There are 16 residues in the CDR3. The junction had 4 bases not matched to a gene; V was cut back by 3 bases and J by 2 bases. CDR1 is LNHDA, CDR2 SQIVND, per germline (reference sequence). DNA for the CDR3: TGTGCCAGTAGTATTCCTAGCGGGAGGCCCACAGATACGCAGTATTTT. Translated: CASSIPSGRPTDTQYF.

This chain links TRBV16 with TRBJ1-2; D perhaps matches TRBD1 (5 bases). The germline gives CDR1 KGHSY, CDR2 FQNENV. CDR3 size: 15 residues. Trimming left V 4 bases short and J 5 bases short, with 17 bases between. CDR3 nucleotide sequence: TGTGCCAGCAGCCCACCTGGGGGGTTCCGGTATGGCTACACCTTC. It is translated as CASSPPGGFRYGYTF.

The rearrangement joins TRBV5-4 to TRBJ2-7, with 12 bases matching TRBD2. Trimming at V came to 3 bases and at J to 2 bases, leaving 9 bases not matched to a gene. Germline CDR1 is SGHNT and CDR2 is YYREEE (reference sequence). This CDR3 is built from 17 residues. The CDR3 sequence is CASSSAKTSGRAYEQYF. CDR3 DNA: TGTGCCAGCAGCTCCGCCAAGACTAGCGGGAGAGCCTACGAGCAGTACTTC.

This clone was observed a few times. The chain joins TRBV20-1 to TRBJ2-7; D unclear. V was cut by 3 bases and J by 4 bases, with 7 bases left in between. Germline values: CDR1 DFQATT, CDR2 SNEGSKA (reference sequence). This CDR3 comprises 11 residues. This CDR3 reads CSARANYEQYF. The CDR3 nucleotides are TGCAGTGCTAGGGCCAATTACGAGCAGTACTTC.

This chain uses TRBV5-6 with TRBJ1-3, with 10 nucleotides matching TRBD1. Looked up from germline, CDR1 is SGHDT and CDR2 is YYEEEE. The CDR3 is 16 amino acids. V lost 3 bases and J lost 4; bases outside the gene matches: 7. DNA of the CDR3: TGTGCCAGCAGCTCTCCCGGGACAGGGGACGGAAACACCATATATTTT. Protein: CASSSPGTGDGNTIYF.

This clone occurred once. The chain carries TRBV9 and TRBJ2-2, with 9 bases identical to TRBD1. Germline V lookup: CDR1 SGDLS, CDR2 YYNGEE. V gave up 0 bases and J gave up 3 bases; unmatched junction bases: 3. CDR3 length: 16 amino acids. For the CDR3, the DNA is TGTGCCAGCAGCGTAGGGACAGGGGATGACACCGGGGAGCTGTTTTTT. Amino acid sequence: CASSVGTGDDTGELFF.